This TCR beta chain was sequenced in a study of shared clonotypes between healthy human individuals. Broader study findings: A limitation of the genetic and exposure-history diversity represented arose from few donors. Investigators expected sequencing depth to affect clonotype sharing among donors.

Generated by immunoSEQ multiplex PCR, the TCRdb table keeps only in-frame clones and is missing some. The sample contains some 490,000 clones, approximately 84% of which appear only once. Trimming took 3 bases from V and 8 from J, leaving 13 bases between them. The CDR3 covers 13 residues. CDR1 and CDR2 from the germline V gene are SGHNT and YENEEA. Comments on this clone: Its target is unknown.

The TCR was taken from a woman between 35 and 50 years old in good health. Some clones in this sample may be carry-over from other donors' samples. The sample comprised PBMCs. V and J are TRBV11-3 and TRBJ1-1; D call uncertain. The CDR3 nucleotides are TGTGCCAGCAGCTTGGGTGCAGGCCTCGAAGCTTTCTTT. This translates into CASSLGAGLEAFF.